A single sample gave rise to the 32 T cell receptor beta chains below, sequenced in a study of preoperative IRX-2 immunotherapy in early breast cancer. Produced via immunoSEQ multiplex PCR; TCRdb's table is partial and in-frame only. Here the sample spans about 43,000 clones, about 95% being singletons. The treatment here: preoperative locoregional IRX-2 cytokine immunotherapy. Here the sequenced sample was tumor tissue, taken after IRX-2 immunotherapy. These receptors originate from a human donor with breast cancer.

V is TRBV7-6 and J is TRBJ1-1; a weak D match, TRBD1 (6 bases). Trimming shortened V by 7 bases and J by 3 bases, and 12 bases separated the two germline ends. Germline-derived CDR1 and CDR2 are SGHVS and FNYEAQ. This CDR3 contains 13 residues. CDR3 nucleotides: TGTGCCAGCAAACAGGGCGTCGACACTGAAGCTTTCTTT. Amino acid sequence: CASKQGVDTEAFF.

The gene calls are TRBV2 and TRBJ1-1; D remains ambiguous. Trimming removed 4 bases from V and 0 bases from J, with 9 bases in between. The CDR3 runs to 14 residues. Germline lookup yields CDR1 SNHLY and CDR2 FYNNEI. The CDR3 sequence is CASSVLRLNTEAFF. The CDR3 nucleotides read TGTGCCAGCAGTGTACTCAGGTTGAACACTGAAGCTTTCTTT.

The V call is TRBV5-5, the J call TRBJ2-7, with D uncertain. There are 15 residues in the CDR3. Trimming stripped 2 bases from V and 3 bases from J, with 15 bases between. Per germline, CDR1 SGHKS and CDR2 YYEKEE (reference sequence). CDR3: CASSFWAEKNYEQYF. CDR3 DNA: TGTGCCAGCAGCTTTTGGGCGGAGAAAAACTACGAGCAGTACTTC.

The chain combines TRBV10-3 with TRBJ2-3, with D possibly being TRBD2 (6 bases). Between the trimmed V and J ends, which lost 6 bases and 2 bases, there was a span of 12 bases. In germline, CDR1 is ENHRY, CDR2 SYGVKD. This CDR3 is built from 14 residues. The CDR3: CAISVGGITDTQYF. In nucleotides, the CDR3 is TGTGCCATCAGCGTAGGAGGGATCACAGATACGCAGTATTTT.

The V gene is TRBV19, the J gene TRBJ1-5, with D perhaps TRBD1 (6 bases). Germline V lookup: CDR1 LNHDA, CDR2 SQIVND (reference sequence). This CDR3 contains 13 residues. The V end lost 3 bases, the J end lost 7 bases, and 10 bases lay between the germline ends. The CDR3, as DNA: TGTGCCAGTAGTATTAGCGGGGGCCAGCCCCAGCATTTT. This sequence encodes CASSISGGQPQHF.

The chain links TRBV5-8 to TRBJ2-7; 7 positions match TRBD1. The germline CDR1 and CDR2 sequences are SGHTS and YDEGEE. Germline trimming cut 4 bases from V and 0 bases from J; bases unmatched to any gene: 4. The CDR3 sequence is 14 residues long. The CDR3 region is CASSQGQTSYEQYF. CDR3 DNA sequence: TGTGCCAGCAGCCAGGGACAGACCTCCTACGAGCAGTACTTC. The full variable domain, its missing parts supplied by reference TRBV5-8 and TRBJ2-7, is EAGVTQSPTHLIKTRGQQATLRCSPISGHTSVYWYQQALGLGLQFLLWYDEGEERNRGNFPPRFSGRQFPNYSSELNVNALELEDSALYLCASSQGQTSYEQYFGPGTRLTVT.

The rearrangement uses TRBV28 and TRBJ1-5; no clear D gene. This CDR3 has 15 amino acids. The germline CDR1 and CDR2 sequences are MDHEN and SYDVKM. V lost 7 bases and J 1 base, leaving 14 bases between the germline ends. The CDR3 spells CASTWTELSNQPQHF. CDR3 DNA: TGTGCCAGCACTTGGACCGAACTCAGCAATCAGCCCCAGCATTTT.

This chain connects TRBV18 to TRBJ1-3; no clear D. V shed 11 bases and J shed 0 bases, with 11 bases lying between them. CDR1 is KGHSH, CDR2 LQKENI, per germline. CDR3 length equals 13 residues. In DNA, the CDR3 is TGTGCCCAGCGTGGCAACTCTGGAAACACCATATATTTT. Its translation: CAQRGNSGNTIYF.

The rearrangement uses TRBV11-1 and TRBJ2-3; D may match TRBD1 or TRBD2 (5 bases each). CDR1 and CDR2 (germline): SGHAT, FQDESV (reference sequence). This CDR3 is 16 amino acids long. V lost 3 bases, J lost 1 base, and 14 bases lay in between. CDR3 region: CASSFRGPERTDTQYF. CDR3 nucleotide sequence: TGTGCCAGCAGCTTTCGGGGACCGGAGCGCACAGATACGCAGTATTTT.

The CDR3 DNA reads as TGTGCCACCTCGAGTAGCGGGAGCGCAGATACGCAGTATTTT. As protein: CATSSSGSADTQYF. The V call is TRBV6-5, the J call TRBJ2-3, with 9 bases fitting TRBD2. Germline CDR1 reads MNHEY; CDR2 reads SVGAGI. The V and J ends lost 10 bases and 4 bases, in that order; junction bases with no gene match: 9. This CDR3 is 14 amino acids long.

The V and J genes are TRBV10-3 and TRBJ1-2; D is ambiguous. Germline CDR1 and CDR2: ENHRY and SYGVKD. The CDR3 spans 17 residues. V shed 0 bases and J shed 1 base, with 15 bases lying between them. CDR3 amino acids: CAISESLTRNHNYGYTF. The DNA of the CDR3 is TGTGCCATCAGTGAGTCCTTGACACGGAACCATAACTATGGCTACACCTTC.

CDR3 sequence (DNA): TGTGCCAGCAGCTTAGCGGTGCGGACAGATACGCAGTATTTT. Its protein is CASSLAVRTDTQYF. The chain uses TRBV7-6 and TRBJ2-3; no definite D call. CDR1 and CDR2 from the germline V gene are SGHVS and FNYEAQ. V was shortened by 0 bases and J by 3 bases, with 7 bases between the two germline ends. CDR3 length: 14 residues.

The chain employs TRBV5-1 and TRBJ2-7; perhaps TRBD2 as D (5 bases). Trimming removed 5 bases from V and 3 bases from J, with 18 bases in between. The germline CDR1 and CDR2 sequences are SGHRS and YFSETQ. This CDR3 region has 15 residues. CDR3 DNA sequence: TGCGCCAGCAGGAGAGGAGGTCCGCAAAACTACGAGCAGTACTTC. It translates to CASRRGGPQNYEQYF. The full variable domain, completed using reference TRBV5-1 and TRBJ2-7, is KAGVTQTPRYLIKTRGQQVTLSCSPISGHRSVSWYQQTPGQGLQFLFEYFSETQRNKGNFPGRFSGRQFSNSRSEMNVSTLELGDSALYLCASRRGGPQNYEQYFGPGTRLTVT.

This chain links TRBV10-3 with TRBJ1-4; the match to TRBD1 covers 8 bases. The V gene's germline CDR1 is ENHRY and CDR2 SYGVKD. This CDR3 is 14 amino acids long. Unmatched junction bases numbered 7, after V lost 5 bases and J lost 8 bases. The chain's CDR3 is CAISPGGSGEKLFF. CDR3 bases: TGTGCCATCAGTCCAGGGGGCTCGGGGGAAAAACTGTTTTTT.

This chain joins TRBV5-4 and TRBJ1-6; weak D call: TRBD1 (5 bases). The germline V and J ends were trimmed by 5 bases and 7 bases, with 16 bases remaining between them. Germline-derived CDR1 and CDR2 are SGHNT and YYREEE (reference sequence). CDR3 length equals 15 residues. CDR3 in amino acids: CASRQVGAANSPLHF. CDR3 sequence (DNA): TGTGCCAGCAGACAGGTTGGGGCGGCCAATTCACCCCTCCACTTT.

The genes are TRBV7-8 and TRBJ2-7; the match to TRBD2 covers 10 bases. V dropped 5 bases and J dropped 6; count of bases not matched to a gene: 16. Germline lookup yields CDR1 SGHVS and CDR2 FQNEAQ. This CDR3 region has 17 residues. The CDR3, as DNA: TGTGCCAGCAGCGCCCACCGCGTACTAGCGGGACCGCTCGAGCAGTACTTC. It specifies CASSAHRVLAGPLEQYF.

This rearrangement joins TRBV11-2 to TRBJ2-7; D is unresolved. The V gene's germline CDR1 is SGHAT and CDR2 FQNNGV. Trimming removed 0 bases from V and 3 bases from J, with 9 bases in between. The CDR3 covers 14 residues. This CDR3 is CASSLDLVRYEQYF. CDR3 DNA: TGTGCCAGCAGCTTAGATCTCGTACGCTACGAGCAGTACTTC.

The V and J genes are TRBV5-1 and TRBJ2-1; D uncertain. V was shortened by 1 base and J by 5 bases, with 10 bases between the two germline ends. The CDR3 sequence is 14 residues long. The germline CDR1 and CDR2 sequences are SGHRS and YFSETQ. CDR3 nucleotide sequence: TGCGCCAGCAGCTTGAGGCCAGTTAACAATGAGCAGTTCTTC. Its translation: CASSLRPVNNEQFF.

The rearrangement joins TRBV5-1 to TRBJ2-1; possibly TRBD1 for D (5 bases). The V end lost 4 bases, the J end lost 8 bases, and 10 bases lay between the germline ends. Germline assignment: CDR1 SGHRS and CDR2 YFSETQ. The CDR3 extends over 12 amino acids. The CDR3 spells CASSQQGHEQFF. CDR3 sequence (DNA): TGCGCCAGCAGCCAGCAGGGCCATGAGCAGTTCTTC.

This sequence joins TRBV5-6 and TRBJ1-1; D call uncertain. Deletions cut 1 base from V and 2 bases from J, with 9 bases between. The CDR3 runs to 14 residues. Germline V gives CDR1 SGHDT, CDR2 YYEEEE. This chain's CDR3 is CASSLYLRNTEAFF. CDR3 coding DNA: TGTGCCAGCAGCTTGTATCTGAGAAACACTGAAGCTTTCTTT.

This clone showed up just a few times. J is TRBJ1-3 and V is TRBV30; no clear D. Germline lookup yields CDR1 GTSNPN and CDR2 SVGIG (reference sequence). The CDR3 is 13 residues long. V was pared by 5 bases and J by 3 bases, with 11 bases between. The CDR3 region has the DNA TGTGCCTGGGATCAGAGTTTTGGAAACACCATATATTTT. Its translation is CAWDQSFGNTIYF.

This clone was recorded a few times. This chain links TRBV4-2 with TRBJ2-1, with D perhaps matching TRBD2 (6 bases). CDR1 LGHNA and CDR2 YNFKEQ come from the germline V gene. V shed 5 bases and J shed 7 bases, with 18 bases lying between them. The CDR3 runs to 15 residues. CDR3 DNA sequence: TGTGCCAGCAGCTCCGGAGGGGACGGCGGGAATGAGCAGTTCTTC. This codes for CASSSGGDGGNEQFF.

This clone has just one count. The chain is built from TRBV7-9 and TRBJ1-4; a weak D match, TRBD1 (5 bases). There are 16 residues in the CDR3. Germline-derived CDR1 and CDR2 are SEHNR and FQNEAQ (reference sequence). V lost 3 bases to trimming and J lost 0 bases, with 11 bases between them. This CDR3 is CASSLGRHSTNEKLFF. The CDR3 DNA reads as TGTGCCAGCAGCTTGGGACGGCACTCAACTAATGAAAAACTGTTTTTT.

The V gene is TRBV5-1, the J gene TRBJ2-5, with 8 bases fitting TRBD2. Germline CDR1 SGHRS, CDR2 YFSETQ. The length of the CDR3 is 15 residues. V lost 3 bases, J lost 4 bases, and 8 bases stayed unmatched. The CDR3 here is CASSSSTSGVETQYF. CDR3 sequence (DNA): TGCGCCAGCAGCTCGTCAACTAGCGGAGTAGAGACCCAGTACTTC.

The chain employs TRBV6-5 and TRBJ2-7; 10 bases line up with TRBD1. This CDR3 has 14 residues. The germline V gene encodes CDR1 MNHEY and CDR2 SVGAGI. Unmatched junction bases numbered 6, after V lost 6 bases and J lost 4 bases. Here the CDR3 reads CASSSGTGVYEQYF. In nucleotides, the CDR3 is TGTGCCAGCAGCTCCGGGACAGGGGTGTACGAGCAGTACTTC.

V gene TRBV7-1 combines with J gene TRBJ1-1, with 8 bases fitting TRBD1. TRBV7-1 is marked as an open reading frame, function uncertain. V lost 3 bases to trimming and J lost 1 base; unmatched junction nucleotides: 4. This CDR3 spans 15 amino acids. The CDR3 region has the DNA TGTGCCAGCAGCTCTTCCGGACAGGGGAACACTGAAGCTTTCTTT. Its translation is CASSSSGQGNTEAFF.

In its sample, this clone was seen once. The chain recombines TRBV7-9 with TRBJ2-3; D remains unclear. CDR3 length: 15 residues. Trimming shortened V by 1 base and J by 1 base, and 9 bases separated the two germline ends. The germline gives CDR1 SEHNR, CDR2 FQNEAQ (reference sequence). The chain's CDR3 is CASSLGQLGTDTQYF. DNA of the CDR3: TGTGCCAGCAGCTTAGGGCAGCTTGGCACAGATACGCAGTATTTT.

This clone was counted a single time. The chain combines TRBV27 with TRBJ2-2, with 9 bases identical to TRBD2. With 3 bases clipped from V and 3 bases from J, the junction kept 26 bases outside the gene matches. The CDR3 totals 23 residues. The germline V gene encodes CDR1 MNHEY and CDR2 SMNVEV (reference sequence). CDR3 amino acids: CASSFSYSRWRRGGALDTGELFF. CDR3 nucleotide sequence: TGTGCCAGCAGTTTTTCTTATTCTCGGTGGCGGCGCGGGGGGGCCTTAGACACCGGGGAGCTGTTTTTT.

The CDR3 region has the DNA TGTGCCAGCAGCGTAAACCGGGCTGGAAACACCATATATTTT. Its translation is CASSVNRAGNTIYF. J is TRBJ1-3 and V is TRBV7-8; no definite D call. Trimming removed 5 bases from V and 2 bases from J, with 10 bases in between. The CDR3 has 14 amino acids. Germline V gene lookup returns CDR1 SGHVS and CDR2 FQNEAQ.

This clone occurred once. The rearrangement uses TRBV5-5 and TRBJ1-1; tentatively, D is TRBD1 (5 bases). Germline CDR1 reads SGHKS; CDR2 reads YYEKEE (reference sequence). The V and J ends lost 0 bases and 3 bases respectively, with 9 bases between them. This CDR3 is built from 14 residues. The CDR3 DNA reads as TGTGCCAGCAGCTTGGAGGACACCTACACTGAAGCTTTCTTT. Its protein is CASSLEDTYTEAFF.

This sequence joins TRBV7-2 and TRBJ2-3; D tentatively reads TRBD1 or TRBD2 (7 bases each). The germline V gene encodes CDR1 SGHTA and CDR2 FQGNSA. This CDR3 is 16 amino acids long. The V end was cut by 1 base, the J end by 4 bases, with 15 bases between. This CDR3 is CASSLGGRGGADTQYF. The CDR3 DNA follows: TGTGCCAGCAGCTTAGGGGGCAGGGGGGGTGCAGATACGCAGTATTTT.

The V call is TRBV2, the J call TRBJ2-7; TRBD2 matches at 11 bases. Trimming removed 1 base from V and 6 bases from J; junction bases left unmatched: 5. The CDR3 is 15 residues long. Germline V gene lookup returns CDR1 SNHLY and CDR2 FYNNEI. CDR3 amino acids: CASSEVGLAGGEQYF. DNA of the CDR3: TGTGCCAGCAGTGAAGTCGGGCTAGCGGGAGGCGAGCAGTACTTC.